This T cell receptor beta chain was observed in a study of cytomegalovirus exposure and HLA in healthy donors. Study findings and constraints: The tendency of first-cohort TCR clusters to co-occur in the 120 or so validation repertoires was the finding of a later analysis. A classifier reportedly called cytomegalovirus status with high sensitivity and specificity.

Clones were sequenced by immunoSEQ multiplex PCR, and TCRdb holds only the in-frame ones, with some missing. The sample shows about 43,000 clones, 80% to 95% of them seen only once. For this clone: Antigen specificity is unknown.

V dropped 6 bases and J dropped 0 bases, with 9 bases sitting between them. CDR1 and CDR2 (germline): SGHRS, YFSETQ. The CDR3 runs to 14 residues. What was sequenced was PBMCs. V usage is TRBV5-1 and J usage is TRBJ1-4; D perhaps matches TRBD1 (5 bases). This TCR was recovered from a man between 18 and 35 years old in good health and CMV-seronegative. The CDR3: CASKQGATNEKLFF. The CDR3 bases are TGCGCCAGCAAGCAGGGCGCAACTAATGAAAAACTGTTTTTT.